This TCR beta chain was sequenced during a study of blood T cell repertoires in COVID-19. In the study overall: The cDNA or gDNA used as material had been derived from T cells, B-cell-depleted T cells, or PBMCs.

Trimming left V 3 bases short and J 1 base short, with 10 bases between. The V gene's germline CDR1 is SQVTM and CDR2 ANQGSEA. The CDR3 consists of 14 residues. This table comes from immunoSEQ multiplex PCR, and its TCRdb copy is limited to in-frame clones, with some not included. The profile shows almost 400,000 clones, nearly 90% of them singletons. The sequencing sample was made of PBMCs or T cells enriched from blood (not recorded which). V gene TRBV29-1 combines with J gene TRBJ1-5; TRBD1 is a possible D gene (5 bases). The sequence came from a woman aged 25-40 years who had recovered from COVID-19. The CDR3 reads CSVDQGGSNQPQHF. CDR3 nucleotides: TGCAGCGTTGATCAGGGTGGGAGCAATCAGCCCCAGCATTTT.